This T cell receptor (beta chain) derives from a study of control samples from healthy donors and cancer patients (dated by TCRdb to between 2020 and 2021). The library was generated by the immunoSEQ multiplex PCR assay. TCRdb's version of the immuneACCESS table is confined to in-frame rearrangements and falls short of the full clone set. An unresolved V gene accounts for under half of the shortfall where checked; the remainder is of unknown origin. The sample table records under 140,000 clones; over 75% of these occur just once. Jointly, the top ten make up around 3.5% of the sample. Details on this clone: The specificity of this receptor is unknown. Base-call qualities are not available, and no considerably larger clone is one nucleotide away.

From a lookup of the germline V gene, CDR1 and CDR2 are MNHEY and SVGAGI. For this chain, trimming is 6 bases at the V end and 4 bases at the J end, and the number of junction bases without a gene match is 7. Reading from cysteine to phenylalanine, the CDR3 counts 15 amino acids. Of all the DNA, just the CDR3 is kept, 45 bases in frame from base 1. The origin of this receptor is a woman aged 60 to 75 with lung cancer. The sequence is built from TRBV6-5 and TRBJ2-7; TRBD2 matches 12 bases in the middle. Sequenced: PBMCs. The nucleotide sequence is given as TGTGCCAGCAGGCGCGGGACTAGCGGGTGGTACGAGCAGTACTTC. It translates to CASRRGTSGWYEQYF.